This TCR beta chain was documented in a study of cytomegalovirus exposure and HLA in healthy donors. In the study overall: Inside one of the first data releases sat some 93 million unique TCRs taken from HLA-typed donors.

The CDR3 sequence is 16 residues long. The germline V gene encodes CDR1 SGHDT and CDR2 YYEEEE. V lost 0 bases to trimming and J lost 1 base, with 13 bases between them. Regarding the study as a whole: An ancestry cluster, one associated with Asian ancestry, reportedly showed fewer N-insertions than the approximately 670-donor mean in a later analysis. On later analysis, the bulk of CMV-associated TCR beta chains appeared to be HLA-restricted.

On this clone: The antigen is undetermined.

Healthy bone marrow donors made up the donor group. PCR involved 60 Vbeta and 13 Jbeta primers. Method: immunoSEQ multiplex PCR; TCRdb's copy keeps in-frame clones and lacks some. The sample records approximately 110,000 clones, more than 75% being singletons. The gene calls are TRBV5-6 and TRBJ2-5, with a tentative D call TRBD1 (6 bases). The clonotype originates from an older woman in good health and CMV-seropositive. Sequenced sample: PBMCs. CDR3 amino acids: CASSLDRAWVQETQYF. The CDR3 nucleotides read TGTGCCAGCAGCTTGGACAGGGCCTGGGTCCAAGAGACCCAGTACTTC.